This passage covers 11 T cell receptor beta chains from one sample sequenced in a study of T cell changes during pregnancy in multiple sclerosis (dated by TCRdb to between 2017 and 2020). Libraries came from the immunoSEQ multiplex PCR assay. The table was pulled from immuneACCESS by TCRdb, which kept in-frame rearrangements only. Such tables lose some clones; where checked, under half of the loss comes from unresolved V genes, and the rest has no known cause. A total of around 43,000 clones appear in this sample, 75% to 90% of them only once. The top ten constitute 1% to 1.5% of the sample. Sequenced here: CD4+ T cells from peripheral blood mononuclear cells, sampled in the first trimester of pregnancy. These receptors all come from a female donor with multiple sclerosis, enrolled in a pregnancy study.

The V and J genes are TRBV9 and TRBJ1-4; 10 positions match TRBD1. Per the germline V gene, CDR1 is SGDLS and CDR2 is YYNGEE. The CDR3 totals 17 residues. Germline trimming cut 2 bases from V and 5 bases from J; bases unmatched to any gene: 9. DNA for the CDR3: TGTGCCAGCAGCGTCACCGGGACAGGGGCCCCGAATGAAAAACTGTTTTTT. It translates to CASSVTGTGAPNEKLFF.

This chain joins TRBV29-1 and TRBJ2-7; 10 bases map to TRBD2. The CDR3 contains 12 residues. Germline lookup yields CDR1 SQVTM and CDR2 ANQGSEA. V was clipped by 6 bases and J by 3 bases; unmatched bases: 2. DNA of the CDR3: TGCAGCGTCGAGCGGGAGGGCTACGAGCAGTACTTC. Translated: CSVEREGYEQYF.

The chain combines TRBV30 with TRBJ2-1; TRBD2 matches 14 bases. J gave up 3 bases and V 3 bases, and 7 bases lay outside the gene matches. Germline V gives CDR1 GTSNPN, CDR2 SVGIG (reference sequence). This CDR3 contains 17 residues. In DNA form, the CDR3 reads TGTGCCTGGAGGGACGGGACTAGCGGGAGTGTCTACAATGAGCAGTTCTTC. Protein sequence: CAWRDGTSGSVYNEQFF.

The V and J genes are TRBV6-6 and TRBJ2-3; possibly TRBD1 for D (6 bases). CDR3 length: 15 amino acids. Germline CDR1 reads MNHNY; CDR2 reads SVGAGI (reference sequence). Between the trimmed V and J ends, which lost 2 bases and 4 bases, there was a span of 13 bases. CDR3 region: CASSYVVGAPDTQYF. The CDR3 DNA is TGTGCCAGCAGTTACGTTGTGGGGGCCCCAGATACGCAGTATTTT.

The chain recombines TRBV16 with TRBJ2-1; no reliable D call. The ends were cut back, 2 bases at V and 6 bases at J, with 11 bases in the middle. CDR1 and CDR2 (germline): KGHSY, FQNENV. CDR3 length: 14 amino acids. The CDR3 region is CASSQITTTNEQFF. CDR3 DNA: TGTGCCAGCAGCCAAATAACTACCACCAATGAGCAGTTCTTC.

The gene calls are TRBV5-1 and TRBJ2-3; TRBD2 matches at 9 bases. Germline values: CDR1 SGHRS, CDR2 YFSETQ. Germline trimming cut 4 bases from V and 0 bases from J; bases unmatched to any gene: 6. CDR3 length equals 16 residues. CDR3 sequence (DNA): TGCGCCAGCAGCGGGGGACTAGCCATGAGCACAGATACGCAGTATTTT. Protein sequence: CASSGGLAMSTDTQYF.

V is TRBV11-2 and J is TRBJ2-2, with TRBD1 identical over 11 bases. The germline gives CDR1 SGHAT, CDR2 FQNNGV. This CDR3 contains 18 residues. The trim removed 4 bases at V and 0 bases at J, leaving 7 bases unmatched. The CDR3 protein is CASSSPPGQGANTGELFF. The CDR3 DNA reads TGTGCCAGCAGCTCACCCCCGGGACAGGGGGCGAACACCGGGGAGCTGTTTTTT.

The chain is built from TRBV4-3 and TRBJ2-1, with a tentative D call TRBD2 (6 bases). The CDR3 has 15 residues. CDR1 LGHNA and CDR2 YSLEER come from the germline V gene. Between the trimmed V and J ends, which lost 5 bases and 7 bases, there was a span of 18 bases. The CDR3 loop reads CASSVQGGSFNEQFF. The CDR3 coding sequence is TGCGCCAGCAGCGTCCAGGGAGGCTCGTTTAATGAGCAGTTCTTC.

The chain couples TRBV6-6 to TRBJ1-5, with a tentative D call TRBD1 (5 bases). Germline V gene lookup returns CDR1 MNHNY and CDR2 SVGAGI (reference sequence). The germline V and J ends were trimmed by 6 bases and 4 bases, with 16 bases remaining between them. The CDR3 is 15 amino acids. The CDR3 is CASSRDSLGNQPQHF. The DNA for the CDR3 is TGTGCCAGCAGCCGAGACAGCCTTGGAAATCAGCCCCAGCATTTT.

This chain uses TRBV5-6 with TRBJ2-7, with 10 bases fitting TRBD1. Germline CDR1 reads SGHDT; CDR2 reads YYEEEE. CDR3 size: 15 residues. V trimming: 5 bases; J trimming: 3 bases; junction bases outside the gene matches: 8. CDR3 sequence reads: CASSLGTGEGYEQYF. The CDR3 DNA follows: TGTGCCAGCAGTCTTGGGACAGGGGAAGGCTACGAGCAGTACTTC.

This clone is a singleton in its sample. The chain joins TRBV6-5 to TRBJ1-4, with TRBD1 identical over 7 bases. The trim removed 6 bases at V and 11 bases at J, leaving 3 bases unmatched. Germline loops: CDR1 MNHEY, CDR2 SVGAGI. The CDR3 has 11 amino acids. The CDR3 bases are TGTGCCAGCAGCGAACAGGGGAAACTGTTTTTT. Translated: CASSEQGKLFF.